This passage covers 31 T cell receptor beta chains from one sample sequenced in a study of molecular identifiers for immune sequencing clone quantification. TCRdb analysed the PCR reads with MiXCR anew, one entry per CDR3 protein. The data contain around 470,000 distinct CDR3 sequences, less than 30% of them singletons. Specimen: naive CD8+ T cells from blood, with Jurkat cell RNA spiked in. Stated subset: FACS-sorted CD8+CD4-CCR7+CD45RA+ naive T cells. All receptors derive from a human donor in good health. Some libraries in this study had Jurkat cell RNA spiked in.

This clonotype came up many times. V and J are TRBV4-3 and TRBJ2-1, with a weak D call TRBD2 (5 bases). Trimming pared 1 base from V and 6 bases from J, leaving 16 bases between. This CDR3 comprises 16 residues. Per germline, CDR1 LGHNA and CDR2 YSLEER. The CDR3 DNA sequence: TGCGCCAGCAGCCAAGGCGCCCGAGGGCCCTTCAATGAGCAGTTCTTC. This codes for CASSQGARGPFNEQFF.

The J gene is TRBJ1-4, the V gene TRBV12-3 or TRBV12-4, with unresolved D. V lost 5 bases, J lost 5 bases, and 9 bases lay in between. This CDR3 contains 13 residues. The chain's CDR3 is CASSPSLNEKLFF. CDR3 nucleotides: TGTGCCAGCAGTCCGAGCCTGAATGAAAAACTGTTTTTT.

This clonotype was observed many times. V and J are TRBV12-3 or TRBV12-4 and TRBJ1-1; D ambiguous. Trimming removed 1 base at V and 3 bases at J, with 9 bases between. The CDR3 has 14 residues. The CDR3 is CASSLVRVDTEAFF. CDR3 nucleotide sequence: TGTGCCAGCAGTTTAGTGCGGGTCGACACTGAAGCTTTCTTT.

About this clonotype itself: A single base separates this from a much larger clone, so it may be a read error. The chain joins TRBV28 to TRBJ1-5; perhaps TRBD1 as D (5 bases). Germline CDR1 and CDR2: MDHEN and SYDVKM. This CDR3 contains 14 residues. Between the trimmed V and J ends, which lost 4 bases and 3 bases, there was a span of 10 bases. In nucleotides, the CDR3 is TGTGCCAGCAGTTACAGGTGGGACAATCAGCCCCAGCATTTT. Translating it yields CASSYRWDNQPQHF. Using reference TRBV28 and TRBJ1-5 for the parts outside the CDR3, the full variable domain is DVKVTQSSRYLVKRTGEKVFLECVQDMDHENMFWYRQDPGLGLRLIYFSYDVKMKEKGDIPEGYSVSREKKERFSLILESASTNQTSMYLCASSYRWDNQPQHFGDGTRLSIL.

The rearrangement uses TRBV3-1 and TRBJ1-2; 7 bases line up with TRBD1. Germline V gives CDR1 LGHDT, CDR2 YNNKEL (reference sequence). The CDR3 is 15 residues long. V was pared by 4 bases and J by 4 bases, with 9 bases of the junction left unmatched. For the CDR3, the DNA is TGTGCCAGCAGCCGAACAGGGGAGTTGGGCTATGGCTACACCTTC. Translated, it gives CASSRTGELGYGYTF. The whole variable domain, filled in from reference TRBV3-1 and TRBJ1-2, reads DTAVSQTPKYLVTQMGNDKSIKCEQNLGHDTMYWYKQDSKKFLKIMFSYNNKELIINETVPNRFSPKSPDKAHLNLHINSLELGDSAVYFCASSRTGELGYGYTFGSGTRLTVV.

This clonotype was counted many times. The chain joins TRBV5-5 to TRBJ2-3, with 8 nucleotides matching TRBD2. V shed 2 bases and J 5 bases; nucleotides not matched to a gene: 7. The CDR3 consists of 15 residues. From germline, CDR1 is SGHKS and CDR2 YYEKEE (reference sequence). CDR3 coding DNA: TGTGCCAGCAGCTTCAGCGGGAGTAGTGGAGATACGCAGTATTTT. Its translation: CASSFSGSSGDTQYF.

This clonotype has ten or more counts. CDR3 in amino acids: CASSLTLRLPGTGGTGELFF. The CDR3 DNA reads TGCGCCAGCAGCTTAACCCTCCGCCTGCCCGGGACAGGGGGCACCGGGGAGCTGTTTTTT. The rearrangement joins TRBV5-1 to TRBJ2-2; 11 bases match TRBD1. This CDR3 is built from 20 residues. Unmatched junction bases numbered 16, after V lost 2 bases and J lost 4 bases. From germline, CDR1 is SGHRS and CDR2 YFSETQ.

In regard to this clonotype: One end of the junction fails to match germline, which may point to a read error. The chain carries TRBV9 and TRBJ1-1; perhaps TRBD1 as D (5 bases). The CDR3 runs 15 residues. Germline V lookup: CDR1 SGDLS, CDR2 YYNGEE. The CDR3 protein is CASSRNMDMGTEAFF. The CDR3 DNA reads TGTGCCAGCAGCAGAAATATGGACATGGGCACTGAAGCTTTCTTC.

There are many counts of this clonotype. The genes are TRBV7-6 and TRBJ2-3; 8 bases align to TRBD1. Per germline, CDR1 SGHVS and CDR2 FNYEAQ. The CDR3 totals 15 residues. The junction had 9 bases not matched to a gene; V was cut back by 5 bases and J by 5 bases. CDR3 amino acids: CASSPGTGGVDTQYF. DNA for the CDR3: TGTGCCAGCAGCCCCGGTACAGGGGGTGTAGATACGCAGTATTTT. The full variable domain, in which reference TRBV7-6 and TRBJ2-3 provide the parts outside the CDR3, is GAGVSQSPRYKVTKRGQDVALRCDPISGHVSLYWYRQALGQGPEFLTYFNYEAQQDKSGLPNDRFSAERPEGSISTLTIQRTEQRDSAMYRCASSPGTGGVDTQYFGPGTRLTVL.

On this clonotype: An end of the junction differs from the germline gene, which may be a read error. V gene TRBV19 combines with J gene TRBJ2-1, with D perhaps matching TRBD2 (6 bases). Germline CDR1 reads LNHDA; CDR2 reads SQIVND (reference sequence). CDR3 length: 16 amino acids. CDR3 nucleotides: TGTGCCAGTAGTATAGTTGCCGGGACTGTTATAAATGTGCAGTTCTTC. It yields the protein CASSIVAGTVINVQFF.

The gene calls are TRBV19 and TRBJ1-1; D is perhaps TRBD1 (5 bases). This CDR3 is built from 16 residues. The V gene lost 1 base and the J gene lost 2 bases, with 14 bases spanning the gap. Germline-derived CDR1 and CDR2 are LNHDA and SQIVND (reference sequence). The CDR3 bases are TGTGCCAGTAGTATAGTGGGGCCGGGGGAAAACACTGAAGCTTTCTTT. Protein product: CASSIVGPGENTEAFF.

This clonotype appeared many times. The chain recombines TRBV11-2 with TRBJ2-7; D is unclear. Trimming stripped 1 base from V and 2 bases from J, with 9 bases between. The germline CDR1 and CDR2 sequences are SGHAT and FQNNGV. The CDR3 is 14 residues long. CDR3 residues: CASSLAYGPYEQYF. The CDR3 DNA follows: TGTGCCAGCAGCTTAGCGTACGGCCCCTACGAGCAGTACTTC. The full variable domain, rest sourced from reference TRBV11-2 and TRBJ2-7, is EAGVAQSPRYKIIEKRQSVAFWCNPISGHATLYWYQQILGQGPKLLIQFQNNGVVDDSQLPKDRFSAERLKGVDSTLKIQPAKLEDSAVYLCASSLAYGPYEQYFGPGTRLTVT.

This clonotype has just a few counts. V and J are TRBV19 and TRBJ2-7; a weak D match, TRBD1 (5 bases). Trimming stripped 3 bases from V and 5 bases from J, with 17 bases between. The CDR3 spans 15 residues. Germline V lookup: CDR1 LNHDA, CDR2 SQIVND (reference sequence). Here the CDR3 DNA reads TGTGCCAGTAGTATTGTGCCCCGGACAAAAGACGAGCAGTACTTC. It specifies CASSIVPRTKDEQYF. The whole variable domain, filled in from reference TRBV19 and TRBJ2-7, reads DGGITQSPKYLFRKEGQNVTLSCEQNLNHDAMYWYRQDPGQGLRLIYYSQIVNDFQKGDIAEGYSVSREKKESFPLTVTSAQKNPTAFYLCASSIVPRTKDEQYFGPGTRLTVT.

This clonotype was observed at least ten times. The chain has TRBV30 and TRBJ2-7, with a weak D call TRBD1 (6 bases). Germline values: CDR1 GTSNPN, CDR2 SVGIG (reference sequence). This CDR3 has 12 residues. V was trimmed by 2 bases and J by 7 bases, leaving 12 bases between them. The CDR3 DNA reads as TGTGCCTGGAGTCAGGGGTCTTTGGAGCAGTACTTC. It is translated as CAWSQGSLEQYF.

The chain uses TRBV24-1 and TRBJ2-3; D is perhaps TRBD2 (5 bases). The CDR3 covers 16 residues. Germline V gives CDR1 KGHDR, CDR2 SFDVKD. The V and J ends lost 6 bases and 6 bases respectively, with 21 bases between them. In nucleotides, the CDR3 is TGTGCCACCAGTCGGTGGGAGCAGACCCACGGGGATACGCAGTATTTT. This sequence encodes CATSRWEQTHGDTQYF.

Many counts were recorded for this clonotype. The chain links TRBV5-1 to TRBJ2-7; maybe TRBD1 (6 bases). CDR3 length: 14 residues. Trimming took off 4 bases at V and 0 bases at J, with 11 bases between the two ends. Germline V gene sequence: CDR1 SGHRS, CDR2 YFSETQ. The CDR3 here is CASSTDSFSYEQYF. The CDR3 nucleotides are TGCGCCAGCAGCACGGACAGTTTCTCCTACGAGCAGTACTTC.

Only a few counts were recorded for this clonotype. The chain recombines TRBV13 with TRBJ2-5; TRBD1 matches 9 bases. The junction had 4 bases not matched to a gene; V was cut back by 5 bases and J by 3 bases. The length of the CDR3 is 14 residues. Germline V gene data show CDR1 as PRHDT and CDR2 as FYEKMQ (reference sequence). CDR3 residues: CASSLRTGEETQYF. The CDR3 nucleotides read TGTGCCAGCAGCCTTCGGACAGGGGAAGAGACCCAGTACTTC.

This clonotype came up once. This could be a read error, since a much larger clone is one nucleotide away. This rearrangement joins TRBV30 to TRBJ2-1; 12 nucleotides align to TRBD2. This CDR3 contains 17 residues. In germline, CDR1 is GTSNPN, CDR2 SVGIG (reference sequence). V shed 1 base, J shed 8 bases, and the junction held 12 bases outside the gene matches. The CDR3 here is CAWSARPGTSGSYEQFF. The CDR3 region has the DNA TGTGCCTGGAGTGCACGGCCCGGGACTAGCGGGTCATATGAGCAGTTCTTC.

The chain employs TRBV27 and TRBJ2-6; D gene ambiguous. Trimming left V 6 bases short and J 2 bases short, with 8 bases between. The CDR3 totals 14 residues. The V gene's germline CDR1 is MNHEY and CDR2 SMNVEV (reference sequence). Here the CDR3 DNA reads TGTGCCAGCAGGACGAGTCCTGGGGCCAACGTCCTGACTTTC. Amino acid sequence: CASRTSPGANVLTF.

The V call is TRBV12-3 or TRBV12-4, the J call TRBJ2-7; D unclear. Deletions cut 2 bases from V and 5 bases from J, with 16 bases between. The CDR3 has 15 residues. The CDR3 nucleotides are TGTGCCAGCAGTTTAAACTGGCTTTTAGGTCACGAGCAGTACTTC. Translated: CASSLNWLLGHEQYF.

The chain joins TRBV20-1 to TRBJ2-1; D is unclear. This CDR3 comprises 13 residues. Deletions cut 5 bases from V and 0 bases from J, with 8 bases between. Germline CDR1 DFQATT, CDR2 SNEGSKA (reference sequence). The CDR3 protein is CSASPASYNEQFF. CDR3 DNA: TGCAGTGCTTCCCCGGCCTCCTACAATGAGCAGTTCTTC.

This clonotype was counted many times. V and J are TRBV7-8 and TRBJ2-3; TRBD2 agrees at 8 bases. V was pared by 1 base and J by 2 bases, with 8 bases of the junction left unmatched. The germline V gene has CDR1 SGHVS and CDR2 FQNEAQ. CDR3 size: 17 residues. CDR3 protein: CASSLEIGLALTDTQYF. CDR3 nucleotide sequence: TGTGCCAGCAGCTTAGAGATTGGACTAGCCCTCACAGATACGCAGTATTTT.

The CDR3: CASSRSTSEDEKLFF. For the CDR3, the DNA is TGTGCCAGCAGCCGATCAACCTCCGAGGACGAAAAACTGTTTTTT. This chain joins TRBV3-1 and TRBJ1-4; D is unresolved. Trimming pared 4 bases from V and 8 bases from J, leaving 17 bases between. CDR1 is LGHDT, CDR2 YNNKEL, per germline (reference sequence). The CDR3 spans 15 residues. The complete variable domain, with remaining parts taken from reference TRBV3-1 and TRBJ1-4, reads DTAVSQTPKYLVTQMGNDKSIKCEQNLGHDTMYWYKQDSKKFLKIMFSYNNKELIINETVPNRFSPKSPDKAHLNLHINSLELGDSAVYFCASSRSTSEDEKLFFGSGTQLSVL.

This clonotype has a count of ten or more. This chain uses TRBV7-9 with TRBJ2-7; D perhaps matches TRBD1 (5 bases). Trimming pared 3 bases from V and 3 bases from J, leaving 9 bases between. This CDR3 region has 13 residues. Germline loops: CDR1 SEHNR, CDR2 FQNEAQ (reference sequence). The CDR3 bases are TGTGCCAGCAGCTTTTCAGGGTACTACGAGCAGTACTTC. Translating it yields CASSFSGYYEQYF.

This clonotype was found many times. The J gene is TRBJ2-3, the V gene TRBV12-3 or TRBV12-4; TRBD2 aligns across 8 bases. Unmatched junction bases numbered 8, after V lost 5 bases and J lost 4 bases. The CDR3 extends over 15 amino acids. CDR3 amino acids: CASSQSGGASDTQYF. The DNA for the CDR3 is TGTGCCAGCAGTCAAAGCGGGGGAGCTTCAGATACGCAGTATTTT.

In its sample, this clonotype was seen a few times. The chain recombines TRBV5-6 with TRBJ2-6, with D uncertain. Germline V gene lookup returns CDR1 SGHDT and CDR2 YYEEEE. This CDR3 region has 17 residues. V was trimmed by 5 bases and J by 0 bases, leaving 15 bases between them. The CDR3 region has the DNA TGTGCCAGCAGTAGCTTTGGGGTTCTCTCTGGGGCCAACGTCCTGACTTTC. This encodes CASSSFGVLSGANVLTF. Supplemented by reference TRBV5-6 and TRBJ2-6, the full variable domain reads DAGVTQSPTHLIKTRGQQVTLRCSPKSGHDTVSWYQQALGQGPQFIFQYYEEEERQRGNFPDRFSGHQFPNYSSELNVNALLLGDSALYLCASSSFGVLSGANVLTFGAGSRLTVL.

The table lists this clonotype with a few counts. The rearrangement links TRBV7-6 to TRBJ1-4; 9 bases align to TRBD1. Looked up from germline, CDR1 is SGHVS and CDR2 is FNYEAQ. The V segment lost 5 bases and the J segment 8 bases; nucleotides outside the gene matches: 12. This CDR3 spans 16 amino acids. The chain's CDR3 is CASSPGTGKDREKLFF. CDR3 nucleotides: TGTGCCAGCAGCCCCGGGACAGGGAAAGATAGGGAAAAACTGTTTTTT.

The chain uses TRBV7-8 and TRBJ1-2; the match to TRBD1 covers 7 bases. V trimming: 5 bases; J trimming: 4 bases; junction bases outside the gene matches: 4. The CDR3 totals 13 residues. In germline, CDR1 is SGHVS, CDR2 FQNEAQ. The CDR3 reads CASSEGQLYGYTF. CDR3 coding DNA: TGTGCCAGCAGCGAGGGACAGCTCTATGGCTACACCTTC.

Comments on this clonotype: One end of the junction does not line up with germline, which may come from a read error. This chain joins TRBV3-1 and TRBJ2-5; tentatively, D is TRBD1 (5 bases). The CDR3 length is 16 residues. Per germline, CDR1 LGHDT and CDR2 YNNKEL (reference sequence). CDR3 in DNA: TGTGCCAACCGCCCGCCTGGGGCTCGATACCAAGAGCCCCAGTACTTC. This sequence encodes CANRPPGARYQEPQYF.

The sample holds a few counts of this clonotype. The V call is TRBV20-1, the J call TRBJ1-5, with 7 bases matching TRBD1. CDR1 is DFQATT and CDR2 is SNEGSKA in the germline V gene (reference sequence). Trimming removed 0 bases from V and 4 bases from J; junction bases left unmatched: 12. This CDR3 region has 17 residues. This CDR3 is CSAREQGNWDVNQPQHF. CDR3 nucleotides: TGCAGTGCTAGAGAACAGGGGAATTGGGACGTAAATCAGCCCCAGCATTTT.

There are many counts of this clonotype. The J gene is TRBJ2-3, the V gene TRBV12-3 or TRBV12-4, with a weak D call TRBD1 (5 bases). With 5 bases removed from V and 2 bases from J, the gap between germline ends came to 11 bases. The CDR3 has 14 amino acids. CDR3 in amino acids: CASSHIGVTDTQYF. The CDR3 nucleotides are TGTGCCAGCAGTCATATAGGGGTCACAGATACGCAGTATTTT.